Following are 18 T cell receptor beta chains from one sample sequenced in a study of T cell responses to AZD1222 COVID-19 vaccine. Method: immunoSEQ multiplex PCR; TCRdb's copy keeps in-frame clones and lacks some. The table lists about 130,000 clones, about nine tenths of them singletons, with 6.9% in the top ten. Sample: peripheral blood, taken on day 0 of AZD1222 vaccination. The receptors derive from an adult in good health.

The chain joins TRBV4-1 to TRBJ1-4, with no clear D. The germline V gene encodes CDR1 MGHRA and CDR2 YSYEKL. There are 15 residues in the CDR3. Trimming removed 1 base from V and 2 bases from J, with 8 bases in between. CDR3 nucleotide sequence: TGCGCCAGCAGCCAAGGAGGCGCTACTAATGAAAAACTGTTTTTT. This codes for CASSQGGATNEKLFF.

CDR3 in amino acids: CASSFLAGGPGAGELFF. The CDR3 DNA follows: TGTGCCAGCAGCTTTCTAGCGGGGGGCCCGGGGGCCGGGGAGCTGTTTTTT. V usage is TRBV5-4 and J usage is TRBJ2-2; 11 nucleotides line up with TRBD2. J was trimmed by 6 bases and V by 2 bases; bases with no gene match: 9. This CDR3 is 17 amino acids long. Looked up from germline, CDR1 is SGHNT and CDR2 is YYREEE (reference sequence).

The chain uses TRBV19 and TRBJ2-1, with 10 bases lining up with TRBD1. This CDR3 has 15 residues. The germline gives CDR1 LNHDA, CDR2 SQIVND (reference sequence). The V segment lost 7 bases and the J segment 5 bases; nucleotides outside the gene matches: 8. In nucleotides, the CDR3 is TGTGCCAGTAAGCTTCGGGACAGGGGCAACAATGAGCAGTTCTTC. The encoded protein is CASKLRDRGNNEQFF.

This clone was found once. The chain combines TRBV19 with TRBJ2-7; the D gene is possibly TRBD1 (5 bases). Germline V gene lookup returns CDR1 LNHDA and CDR2 SQIVND (reference sequence). The germline V and J ends were trimmed by 7 bases and 0 bases, with 13 bases remaining between them. The CDR3 contains 14 residues. The CDR3 is CASMPTESSYEQYF. In nucleotides, the CDR3 is TGTGCCAGTATGCCGACAGAGAGCTCCTACGAGCAGTACTTC.

The CDR3 region is CASSLSGRRGYGYTF. DNA for the CDR3: TGTGCCAGCAGTTTATCCGGCAGACGGGGCTATGGCTACACCTTC. This chain links TRBV27 with TRBJ1-2; no definite D call. Between the trimmed V and J ends, which lost 0 bases and 4 bases, there was a span of 12 bases. The CDR3 covers 15 residues. Germline CDR1 reads MNHEY; CDR2 reads SMNVEV (reference sequence).

This rearrangement joins TRBV12-3 or TRBV12-4 to TRBJ1-3; D uncertain. Deletions cut 7 bases from V and 2 bases from J, with 6 bases between. This CDR3 is 12 amino acids long. The chain's CDR3 is CASTVTGNTIYF. CDR3 nucleotide sequence: TGTGCCAGCACCGTGACTGGAAACACCATATATTTT.

The chain combines TRBV7-8 with TRBJ2-2; TRBD1 matches at 8 bases. J was trimmed by 7 bases and V by 6 bases; bases with no gene match: 10. Germline loops: CDR1 SGHVS, CDR2 FQNEAQ. This CDR3 is built from 15 residues. CDR3 loop: CASRRIQGADGELFF. In DNA form, the CDR3 reads TGTGCCAGCAGGCGTATCCAGGGGGCCGACGGGGAGCTGTTTTTT.

This clone was observed a single time. The chain recombines TRBV30 with TRBJ1-5; D is unresolved. Trimming removed 0 bases at V and 6 bases at J, with 3 bases between. Germline loops: CDR1 GTSNPN, CDR2 SVGIG (reference sequence). The CDR3 is 11 residues long. The CDR3 DNA sequence: TGTGCCTGGAGTGTCGCTCAGCCCCAGCATTTT. It codes for CAWSVAQPQHF.

The V and J genes are TRBV1 and TRBJ2-4; the table gives TRBD1 as D, unverified against the DNA. TRBV1 is noted as a pseudogene. The CDR3 is 15 amino acids. The DNA of the CDR3 is TGCACCAGCAGCCCCCCCGGGACAGGGGACAACATTCAGTACTTC. Protein product: CTSSPPGTGDNIQYF.

The V and J genes are TRBV5-4 and TRBJ2-1, with TRBD2 identical over 8 bases. Per germline, CDR1 SGHNT and CDR2 YYREEE (reference sequence). The CDR3 covers 16 residues. J gave up 5 bases and V 5 bases, and 12 bases lay outside the gene matches. The CDR3 DNA reads TGTGCCAGCAGTGGGCGGCGCGGGGGGTGGAACAATGAGCAGTTCTTC. Residues: CASSGRRGGWNNEQFF.

This clone was observed a handful of times. V is TRBV7-8 and J is TRBJ2-1, with 8 positions matching TRBD1. V lost 2 bases to trimming and J lost 7 bases; unmatched junction nucleotides: 4. CDR1 is SGHVS and CDR2 is FQNEAQ in the germline V gene. This CDR3 region has 14 residues. CDR3 nucleotide sequence: TGTGCCAGCAGCTTACTACAGGGGGTAAATGAGCAGTTCTTC. This encodes CASSLLQGVNEQFF.

The chain is built from TRBV11-2 and TRBJ2-1; D gene uncertain. V gave up 2 bases and J gave up 12 bases, with 11 bases separating them. This CDR3 has 12 amino acids. The germline CDR1 and CDR2 sequences are SGHAT and FQNNGV. The DNA for the CDR3 is TGTGCCAGCAGCTTAAATGGTTTGACGCAGTTCTTC. Encoded protein: CASSLNGLTQFF.

This chain connects TRBV5-1 to TRBJ1-2; 7 nucleotides agree with TRBD1. Germline V gene data show CDR1 as SGHRS and CDR2 as YFSETQ. Trimming at V came to 3 bases and at J to 5 bases, leaving 4 bases not matched to a gene. This CDR3 has 13 residues. The CDR3 spells CASSSRDSYGYTF. The CDR3 DNA sequence: TGCGCCAGCAGCTCAAGGGACAGTTATGGCTACACCTTC.

The chain couples TRBV11-1 to TRBJ1-1; D is unresolved. Trimming took off 1 base at V and 0 bases at J, with 12 bases between the two ends. CDR1 SGHAT and CDR2 FQDESV come from the germline V gene (reference sequence). The CDR3 has 16 amino acids. CDR3 in amino acids: CASSLVHGQMNTEAFF. In DNA form, the CDR3 reads TGTGCCAGCAGCTTAGTACACGGCCAAATGAACACTGAAGCTTTCTTT.

The CDR3, as DNA: TGTGCCAGCAGTCCAGGACCTCCTTATGGCTACACCTTC. Residues: CASSPGPPYGYTF. The chain uses TRBV28 and TRBJ1-2; D is ambiguous. This CDR3 has 13 amino acids. Germline V gene lookup returns CDR1 MDHEN and CDR2 SYDVKM. V lost 5 bases and J lost 5, with 12 bases in between.

This chain links TRBV24-1 with TRBJ1-5, with D maybe TRBD1 (5 bases). Looked up from germline, CDR1 is KGHDR and CDR2 is SFDVKD. Trimming took 5 bases from V and 2 from J, leaving 15 bases between them. CDR3 length: 16 amino acids. This CDR3 is CATSGNRGMGNQPQHF. The CDR3 DNA is TGTGCCACCAGTGGGAATCGGGGGATGGGCAATCAGCCCCAGCATTTT.

The chain joins TRBV19 to TRBJ2-2, with 8 bases identical to TRBD2. The germline gives CDR1 LNHDA, CDR2 SQIVND (reference sequence). The CDR3 is 15 amino acids. V trimming: 7 bases; J trimming: 5 bases; junction bases outside the gene matches: 9. CDR3 amino acids: CASKKTSGGTGELFF. The CDR3 nucleotides are TGTGCCAGTAAAAAAACGAGCGGGGGAACCGGGGAGCTGTTTTTT.

The chain combines TRBV7-9 with TRBJ1-5; no clear D. This CDR3 has 13 amino acids. CDR1 and CDR2 (germline): SEHNR, FQNEAQ (reference sequence). V lost 3 bases to trimming and J lost 0 bases, with 3 bases between them. The CDR3 sequence: CASSFNSNQPQHF. CDR3 nucleotides: TGTGCCAGCAGCTTTAATAGCAATCAGCCCCAGCATTTT.